This T cell receptor (beta chain) was recovered during a study of cytomegalovirus exposure and HLA in healthy donors. Overall study results and limits: Later analysis found that TCR beta chains associated with HLA were more clonally expanded than other, equally common chains.

The study ran its PCR with 60 Vbeta and 13 Jbeta primers. TCRdb's copy holds only in-frame clones and misses some; the assay was immunoSEQ multiplex PCR. In all, the sample yields about 160,000 clones. Concerning this clone itself: Its cognate antigen is unknown.

The receptor comes from a woman aged 55 to 70 in good health and CMV-seronegative. Sample: PBMCs.

CDR3 amino acids: CATSREVGEQYF. CDR3 DNA: TGTGCCACCAGCAGGGAGGTCGGGGAGCAGTACTTC. This sequence joins TRBV15 and TRBJ2-7; possibly TRBD2 for D (5 bases). Germline lookup yields CDR1 LNHNV and CDR2 YYDKDF (reference sequence). The germline V and J ends were trimmed by 3 bases and 7 bases, with 10 bases remaining between them. CDR3 length: 12 residues.